The clone carrying this TCR beta chain was seen more than once but under ten times. The antigen is unknown. RNA extraction and reverse transcription yielded cDNA as sequencing template. Profiling relied on immunoSEQ multiplex PCR, and the TCRdb table lists in-frame clones only, not all of them. This sample carries around 100,000 clones, less than 70% of them seen once, and the ten largest clones take around 9%. V dropped 4 bases and J dropped 4 bases, with 7 bases sitting between them. The CDR3 sequence is 13 residues long. Germline-derived CDR1 and CDR2 are MNHNS and SASEGT. Cell sorting on a FACSAria was used to separate CD4+ and CD8+ T cells from the PBMCs. The entry originates in a study of CD8+ T cells in alopecia areata. Whole-study results and caveats: Elevated clonality characterized lesional scalp relative to normal scalp, particularly in alopecia totalis/universalis. Mice gave a clearer picture of TCR sharing than patients did, possibly for HLA-related reasons. Normal skin's resident alphabeta T cells are also sequenced in scalp samples.

Material: CD4+ T cells sorted from blood. This chain links TRBV6-1 with TRBJ2-2; no firm D call. The receptor's source is a human donor in good health. The CDR3 region has the DNA TGTGCCAGCAGTGCACTTACCACCGGGGAGCTGTTTTTT. This codes for CASSALTTGELFF.